This entry lists 5 T cell receptor beta chains sequenced from one sample in a study of blood T cells in healthy people across ages. Next came a second PCR, run for about 7 to 12 cycles, which used a sample-barcoded 5' primer along with a J-beta primer mix. TCRdb analysed the 5' RACE reads with MiXCR anew, one entry per CDR3 protein. This sample has roughly 1.5 million distinct CDR3 sequences, with around 40% found just once. Sequenced sample: blood. These receptors were collected from a young woman in good health.

This chain joins TRBV28 and TRBJ2-3; 9 nucleotides line up with TRBD1. The CDR3 contains 16 residues. Germline V CDR1 and CDR2: MDHEN, SYDVKM. Trimming cost V 4 bases and J 2 bases; bases outside gene matches: 7. The CDR3, as DNA: TGTGCCAGCAGTTCAACCGGGACAGGGTTCACAGATACGCAGTATTTT. Translating it yields CASSSTGTGFTDTQYF.

This sequence joins TRBV5-1 and TRBJ1-2; the D gene is possibly TRBD1 (5 bases). The V gene's germline CDR1 is SGHRS and CDR2 YFSETQ. The CDR3 runs 13 residues. The germline V and J ends were trimmed by 7 bases and 0 bases, with 10 bases remaining between them. The CDR3: CASQQESNYGYTF. The CDR3 DNA reads TGCGCCAGCCAACAGGAGTCTAACTATGGCTACACCTTC. Full variable domain (rest looked up from reference TRBV5-1 and TRBJ1-2): KAGVTQTPRYLIKTRGQQVTLSCSPISGHRSVSWYQQTPGQGLQFLFEYFSETQRNKGNFPGRFSGRQFSNSRSEMNVSTLELGDSALYLCASQQESNYGYTFGSGTRLTVV.

The V gene is TRBV11-1, the J gene TRBJ1-2, with D possibly matching TRBD1 (6 bases). V dropped 5 bases and J dropped 3 bases, with 16 bases sitting between them. Germline V CDR1 and CDR2: SGHAT, FQDESV (reference sequence). There are 15 residues in the CDR3. CDR3 protein: CASSLAWTAYYGYTF. The CDR3 nucleotides read TGTGCCAGCAGCCTCGCATGGACAGCGTACTATGGCTACACCTTC.

The chain employs TRBV5-1 and TRBJ2-1, with 9 nucleotides matching TRBD2. Germline V CDR1 and CDR2: SGHRS, YFSETQ. This CDR3 comprises 15 residues. With V trimmed by 0 bases and J by 5 bases, 3 bases remained unmatched. The CDR3, as DNA: TGCGCCAGCAGCTTGGTCGGGACTAGCAACAATGAGCAGTTCTTC. Encoded protein: CASSLVGTSNNEQFF.

This clonotype was detected once. The chain carries TRBV5-1 and TRBJ2-7; 7 positions match TRBD2. Germline lookup yields CDR1 SGHRS and CDR2 YFSETQ. V dropped 6 bases and J dropped 0; count of bases not matched to a gene: 9. CDR3 length: 15 amino acids. CDR3 nucleotide sequence: TGCGCCAGCAAAAGGGCGGGAGCGAGCTCCTACGAGCAGTACTTC. As protein: CASKRAGASSYEQYF.